These 23 T cell receptor beta chains originate from one sample sequenced in a study of shared clonotypes between healthy human individuals. The data were produced by immunoSEQ multiplex PCR, yet TCRdb's version contains in-frame clones alone and is incomplete. The sample consists of about 1.1 million clones, approximately 80% of them appearing once. Sequenced input: memory CD4+ T cells from PBMCs. This sample's subset: CD45RA-negative fraction. The receptors derive from a man between 18 and 29 years old in good health. Some clones in this sample may be carry-over from other donors' samples.

For this clone: Other DNA sequences in this specimen translate into the identical CDR3. The V call is TRBV5-1, the J call TRBJ2-7; TRBD2 is a possible D gene (6 bases). The CDR3 has 14 amino acids. V lost 0 bases to trimming and J lost 4 bases, with 11 bases between them. CDR1 and CDR2 (germline): SGHRS, YFSETQ. The CDR3 DNA follows: TGCGCCAGCAGCTTGGCCGGGAGATCTTACGAGCAGTACTTC. Translating gives CASSLAGRSYEQYF.

This chain connects TRBV21-1 to TRBJ2-3; TRBD2 is taken as the D call from the table, unchecked against the DNA. TRBV21-1 is an annotated pseudogene. The CDR3 contains 17 residues. CDR3 coding DNA: TGTGCCAGCAGCAATTCCCAACTAGCGGGAAGCACAGATACGCAGTATTTT. Amino acid sequence: CASSNSQLAGSTDTQYF.

In DNA form, the CDR3 reads TGTGCCAGCAGCCCCGGGGGGGTAGCCTCCTACAATGAGCAGTTCTTC. Translated, it gives CASSPGGVASYNEQFF. The V and J genes are TRBV9 and TRBJ2-1; 8 positions match TRBD2. Germline CDR1 and CDR2: SGDLS and YYNGEE. J gave up 0 bases and V 4 bases, and 6 bases lay outside the gene matches. CDR3 length equals 16 residues.

The chain carries TRBV5-1 and TRBJ1-1; tentative D call: TRBD1 (5 bases). With 2 bases removed from V and 11 bases from J, the gap between germline ends came to 28 bases. Germline CDR1 and CDR2: SGHRS and YFSETQ. There are 17 residues in the CDR3. DNA of the CDR3: TGCGCCAGCAGCTTATCAGGGCTACCACCCACAGTCAAAAGTGCTTTCTTT. It yields the protein CASSLSGLPPTVKSAFF.

The chain uses TRBV28 and TRBJ1-4, with D hard to call. The V gene lost 3 bases and the J gene lost 3 bases, with 11 bases spanning the gap. Germline assignment: CDR1 MDHEN and CDR2 SYDVKM. The CDR3 spans 15 residues. CDR3 coding DNA: TGTGCCAGCAGTTTGTTGAAGGCGGCTAATGAAAAACTGTTTTTT. It translates to CASSLLKAANEKLFF.

The chain links TRBV4-1 to TRBJ1-1; 7 positions agree with TRBD1. The CDR3 sequence is 15 residues long. Trimming took 3 bases from V and 1 from J; bases not matched to a gene: 5. Germline V gene sequence: CDR1 MGHRA, CDR2 YSYEKL. The CDR3 reads CASSHLTGENTEAFF. CDR3 DNA: TGCGCCAGCAGCCATCTCACAGGGGAGAACACTGAAGCTTTCTTT.

The chain combines TRBV12-5 with TRBJ2-7; D is possibly TRBD2 (5 bases). The CDR3 covers 16 residues. With 2 bases removed from V and 1 base from J, the gap between germline ends came to 15 bases. In germline, CDR1 is LGHNT, CDR2 FRNRAP. Here the CDR3 reads CASGLTRPGSSYEQYF. In DNA, the CDR3 is TGTGCTAGTGGTTTGACTAGACCGGGATCATCCTACGAGCAGTACTTC.

The genes are TRBV29-1 and TRBJ2-5, with D perhaps assigned TRBD1 or TRBD2 (6 bases each). CDR1 and CDR2 from the germline V gene are SQVTM and ANQGSEA. The CDR3 loop spans 13 amino acids. V was clipped by 4 bases and J by 4 bases, with 13 bases between them. The CDR3 reads CSVGGGPPETQYF. Here the CDR3 DNA reads TGCAGCGTTGGTGGGGGGCCCCCAGAGACCCAGTACTTC.

The chain carries TRBV19 and TRBJ1-1; no reliable D call. Looked up from germline, CDR1 is LNHDA and CDR2 is SQIVND (reference sequence). The CDR3 sequence is 8 residues long. The V gene lost 6 bases and the J gene lost 11 bases, with 4 bases spanning the gap. This CDR3 is CASRTAFF. The CDR3 bases are TGTGCCAGTAGGACGGCTTTCTTT.

V and J are TRBV5-1 and TRBJ2-7; D is tentatively TRBD1 or TRBD2 (5 bases each). The CDR3 runs 15 residues. Trimming took off 4 bases at V and 6 bases at J, with 20 bases between the two ends. CDR1 SGHRS and CDR2 YFSETQ come from the germline V gene. The CDR3 region is CASSIRDPVLGEQYF. CDR3 nucleotides: TGCGCCAGCAGCATCCGGGACCCCGTTCTAGGCGAGCAGTACTTC.

The J gene is TRBJ1-2, the V gene TRBV7-9; TRBD1 matches at 7 bases. CDR1 is SEHNR, CDR2 FQNEAQ, per germline (reference sequence). V lost 5 bases and J lost 7; bases outside the gene matches: 13. The CDR3 is 15 amino acids. The CDR3 is CASSPTGTAGFGYTF. CDR3 DNA: TGTGCCAGCAGCCCCACCGGGACAGCCGGCTTTGGCTACACCTTC.

The chain carries TRBV5-1 and TRBJ2-7, with unresolved D. CDR1 is SGHRS, CDR2 YFSETQ, per germline. The CDR3 extends over 15 amino acids. The V and J ends lost 0 bases and 6 bases respectively, with 16 bases between them. CDR3 coding DNA: TGCGCCAGCAGCTTGGCCGGAAGCCACTACGGCGAGCAGTACTTC. As protein: CASSLAGSHYGEQYF.

The V gene is TRBV27, the J gene TRBJ1-5; the D is unclear. Germline V gene lookup returns CDR1 MNHEY and CDR2 SMNVEV (reference sequence). Trimming shortened V by 5 bases and J by 1 base, and 12 bases separated the two germline ends. The CDR3 sequence is 15 residues long. CDR3 sequence (DNA): TGTGCCAGCAGTGACATTTATTTGAGCAATCAGCCCCAGCATTTT. The encoded protein is CASSDIYLSNQPQHF.

This clone was observed a single time. This chain links TRBV28 with TRBJ1-1; TRBD1 matches at 9 bases. Unmatched junction bases numbered 9, after V lost 5 bases and J lost 5 bases. The V gene's germline CDR1 is MDHEN and CDR2 SYDVKM. The CDR3 spans 15 residues. This chain's CDR3 is CASSKPQGAWTEAFF. In nucleotides, the CDR3 is TGTGCCAGCAGTAAACCACAGGGGGCTTGGACTGAAGCTTTCTTT.

The rearrangement links TRBV6-5 to TRBJ2-7, with D perhaps matching TRBD1 or TRBD2 (6 bases each). CDR1 is MNHEY, CDR2 SVGAGI, per germline. This CDR3 has 15 amino acids. Deletions cut 6 bases from V and 2 bases from J, with 17 bases between. CDR3 DNA sequence: TGTGCCAGCAGGGGAAGGGGGGACACAACCTACGAGCAGTACTTC. Protein: CASRGRGDTTYEQYF.

The V gene is TRBV5-4, the J gene TRBJ1-3, with D possibly matching TRBD1 (6 bases). Germline V gene data show CDR1 as SGHNT and CDR2 as YYREEE (reference sequence). CDR3 length equals 18 residues. The V gene lost 4 bases and the J gene lost 0 bases, with 20 bases spanning the gap. The CDR3 DNA reads TGTGCCAGCAGCCCCAAGGGGGGAGCCGCAGACTCTGGAAACACCATATATTTT. Protein product: CASSPKGGAADSGNTIYF.

The gene calls are TRBV6-6 and TRBJ1-2; 8 bases map to TRBD1. Looked up from germline, CDR1 is MNHNY and CDR2 is SVGAGI (reference sequence). The CDR3 length is 13 residues. The V gene end was trimmed by 7 bases and the J gene end by 8 bases; junction bases not matched to a gene: 9. In nucleotides, the CDR3 is TGTGCCAGCACTCAACCCAGGGGGCGAGGCTACACCTTC. Translated: CASTQPRGRGYTF.

The chain carries TRBV28 and TRBJ2-7; 10 nucleotides align to TRBD2. CDR1 is MDHEN and CDR2 is SYDVKM in the germline V gene. J lost 0 bases, V lost 6 bases, and 8 bases had no gene match. CDR3 size: 16 residues. The CDR3 DNA is TGTGCCAGCAGCAGAGGGACTAGCGATAGCTCCTACGAGCAGTACTTC. Its protein is CASSRGTSDSSYEQYF.

The chain couples TRBV7-9 to TRBJ1-3, with D perhaps TRBD1 (6 bases). V lost 4 bases, J lost 0 bases, and 13 bases lay in between. The CDR3 consists of 16 residues. Germline values: CDR1 SEHNR, CDR2 FQNEAQ (reference sequence). The CDR3 region has the DNA TGTGCCAGCAGCTCCACAGGGCTTCACTCTGGAAACACCATATATTTT. Amino acid sequence: CASSSTGLHSGNTIYF.

The chain uses TRBV30 and TRBJ1-4; D uncertain. V was shortened by 4 bases and J by 6 bases, with 15 bases between the two germline ends. The CDR3 runs 14 residues. Germline-derived CDR1 and CDR2 are GTSNPN and SVGIG (reference sequence). The CDR3 spells CAWNRPGPHEKLFF. CDR3 bases: TGTGCCTGGAATCGTCCGGGCCCGCATGAAAAACTGTTTTTT.

Only one count was recorded for this clone. The chain couples TRBV27 to TRBJ2-7; D might be TRBD2 (6 bases). Trimming removed 1 base from V and 3 bases from J, with 16 bases in between. Germline loops: CDR1 MNHEY, CDR2 SMNVEV (reference sequence). The CDR3 consists of 16 residues. CDR3 coding DNA: TGTGCCAGCAGTTTATACTCCGCTCGGGGAGGCTACGAGCAGTACTTC. As protein: CASSLYSARGGYEQYF.

The chain employs TRBV30 and TRBJ2-5, with TRBD2 identical over 11 bases. The better agreement between TRBJ2-7 and the DNA end casts doubt on the J call. The CDR3 loop spans 15 amino acids. Germline CDR1 and CDR2: GTSNPN and SVGIG (reference sequence). The CDR3 loop is CAWSAGLADGGEQYF. For the CDR3, the DNA is TGTGCCTGGAGTGCGGGACTAGCGGACGGGGGCGAGCAGTACTTC.

This chain connects TRBV7-2 to TRBJ1-2, with no clear D. Trimming took off 5 bases at V and 4 bases at J, with 14 bases between the two ends. The CDR3 covers 14 residues. Germline V gene lookup returns CDR1 SGHTA and CDR2 FQGNSA. CDR3 region: CASSPRTESYGYTF. CDR3 DNA sequence: TGTGCCAGCAGCCCGCGGACGGAAAGCTATGGCTACACCTTC.